This is a list of T cell receptor beta chains from one sample in a study of blood T cell repertoires in COVID-19. Sequencing was performed with immunoSEQ multiplex PCR; in TCRdb, only in-frame clones are kept and a portion is missing. The sample shows around 94,000 clones, more than 85% of them seen only once. Sequencing used peripheral blood. All receptors come from a man younger than 35 with acute or convalescent COVID-19. Each CDR3 is given with its conserved first and last residue. Each record gives: CDR3 DNA, CDR3 protein, clone size, J gene, V gene, D gene. A D gene is named only where the DNA matches it firmly. Rows may omit the clone size; those that give it use once, few, many or a size class.

CDR3nt: TGTGCCACCAGCAGAGACGGGAGTCTGTACGAGCAGTACTTC
CDR3aa: CATSRDGSLYEQYF
abundance: -
j_gene: TRBJ2-7
v_gene: TRBV15
d_gene: -

CDR3nt: TGTGCCAGCTCACCAAAGGGACAGGGGGGCCCTCAGCCCCAGCATTTT
CDR3aa: CASSPKGQGGPQPQHF
abundance: once
j_gene: TRBJ1-5
v_gene: TRBV18
d_gene: TRBD1

CDR3nt: TGTGCCAGCAGTGACCCGACCGGGACAGGGGCTTACGAGCAGTACTTC
CDR3aa: CASSDPTGTGAYEQYF
abundance: once
j_gene: TRBJ2-7
v_gene: TRBV25-1
d_gene: TRBD1

CDR3nt: TGTGCCAGCAGCGCGGGACCGTCCGGAAACACCATATATTTT
CDR3aa: CASSAGPSGNTIYF
abundance: -
j_gene: TRBJ1-3
v_gene: TRBV5-6
d_gene: -

CDR3nt: TGCGCCAGCAGCTTGGATGGACAGGGGAATTCACCCCTCCACTTT
CDR3aa: CASSLDGQGNSPLHF
abundance: -
j_gene: TRBJ1-6
v_gene: TRBV5-1
d_gene: TRBD1

CDR3nt: TGTGCCAGCAGCCAAGCTGCAGCAGGCTCCGAAAAACTGTTTTTT
CDR3aa: CASSQAAAGSEKLFF
abundance: once
j_gene: TRBJ1-4
v_gene: TRBV3-1/TRBV3-2
d_gene: -

CDR3nt: TGTGCCAGCTACGGGGGGCAGAGCTATGGCTACACCTTC
CDR3aa: CASYGGQSYGYTF
abundance: -
j_gene: TRBJ1-2
v_gene: TRBV2
d_gene: -

CDR3nt: TGTGCCAGCTCGACCAGGGGGATGGGGCCTCCCTATAGGACCGGGGAGCTGTTTTTT
CDR3aa: CASSTRGMGPPYRTGELFF
abundance: -
j_gene: TRBJ2-2
v_gene: TRBV18
d_gene: TRBD1

CDR3nt: TGTGCCAGCAGAGAGACAGAATGGCAGCCCCAGCATTTT
CDR3aa: CASRETEWQPQHF
abundance: -
j_gene: TRBJ1-5
v_gene: TRBV6-5
d_gene: -

CDR3nt: TGCGCCAGCAGCTTAGGGGTTCTAAATTCACCCCTCCACTTT
CDR3aa: CASSLGVLNSPLHF
abundance: -
j_gene: TRBJ1-6
v_gene: TRBV5-1
d_gene: -

CDR3nt: TGTGCCAGCAGCTTAGGGACAGATTACTCTGGAAACACCATATATTTT
CDR3aa: CASSLGTDYSGNTIYF
abundance: -
j_gene: TRBJ1-3
v_gene: TRBV7-2
d_gene: -

CDR3nt: TGTGCCAGCAGCCAAGTGCAGGGTAGGGGGGAGCTGTTTTTT
CDR3aa: CASSQVQGRGELFF
abundance: -
j_gene: TRBJ2-2
v_gene: TRBV3-1/TRBV3-2
d_gene: -

CDR3nt: TGTGCCAGCAGTGTCAGGGATTCGAGGGAAAAACTGTTTTTT
CDR3aa: CASSVRDSREKLFF
abundance: -
j_gene: TRBJ1-4
v_gene: TRBV25-1
d_gene: -

CDR3nt: TGTGCCACCAGCAGAGTACAGAACACTGAAGCTTTCTTT
CDR3aa: CATSRVQNTEAFF
abundance: -
j_gene: TRBJ1-1
v_gene: TRBV15
d_gene: -

CDR3nt: TGTGCCACCAGCAGAGTGAGAGGACAGGGGAATAATGAAAAACTGTTTTTT
CDR3aa: CATSRVRGQGNNEKLFF
abundance: -
j_gene: TRBJ1-4
v_gene: TRBV15
d_gene: TRBD1

CDR3nt: TGTGCCACCAGCGAGGGGGCCCCCACTGAAGCTTTCTTT
CDR3aa: CATSEGAPTEAFF
abundance: once
j_gene: TRBJ1-1
v_gene: TRBV15
d_gene: TRBD1

CDR3nt: TGTGCCACTAGAGGGACAGATACGCAGTATTTT
CDR3aa: CATRGTDTQYF
abundance: -
j_gene: TRBJ2-3
v_gene: TRBV7-9
d_gene: -

CDR3nt: TGCGCCAGCACTAAGCGAAGACAGGGGAAAGAAAAACTGTTTTTT
CDR3aa: CASTKRRQGKEKLFF
abundance: -
j_gene: TRBJ1-4
v_gene: TRBV10-1
d_gene: TRBD1

CDR3nt: TGTGCCAGCAGCGTCACCCAGGGTAGTGGGGCCAATGAGCAGTTCTTC
CDR3aa: CASSVTQGSGANEQFF
abundance: -
j_gene: TRBJ2-1
v_gene: TRBV5-6
d_gene: -

CDR3nt: TGTGCCACCAGGAGTATATCTTTGACAGGGGTGGACTCCTACGAGCAGTACTTC
CDR3aa: CATRSISLTGVDSYEQYF
abundance: -
j_gene: TRBJ2-7
v_gene: TRBV27
d_gene: TRBD1

CDR3nt: TGTGCCAGCAGCCAGGGGAACACTGAAGCTTTCTTT
CDR3aa: CASSQGNTEAFF
abundance: -
j_gene: TRBJ1-1
v_gene: TRBV12-3/TRBV12-4
d_gene: -

CDR3nt: TGTGCCAGTAGTACCACGGACAGGCCGACGTGGAATGAGCAGTTCTTC
CDR3aa: CASSTTDRPTWNEQFF
abundance: -
j_gene: TRBJ2-1
v_gene: TRBV19
d_gene: TRBD1

CDR3nt: TGTGCCAGCAGTTCGGCAGGGGGGTATGGCTACACCTTC
CDR3aa: CASSSAGGYGYTF
abundance: -
j_gene: TRBJ1-2
v_gene: TRBV6-6
d_gene: TRBD1

CDR3nt: TGTGCCAGTAGTATGGCGGGACAGGGGGTGCCCCTATATCAGCCCCAGCATTTT
CDR3aa: CASSMAGQGVPLYQPQHF
abundance: once
j_gene: TRBJ1-5
v_gene: TRBV19
d_gene: TRBD1

CDR3nt: TGTGCCAGCAGTTACCAGGGGACGGGGGGCTACACCTTC
CDR3aa: CASSYQGTGGYTF
abundance: -
j_gene: TRBJ1-2
v_gene: TRBV11-2
d_gene: -

CDR3nt: TGTGCCAGCAGCCGCCCTCTACAGGGGTTCCTTAACACTGAAGCTTTCTTT
CDR3aa: CASSRPLQGFLNTEAFF
abundance: -
j_gene: TRBJ1-1
v_gene: TRBV5-6
d_gene: TRBD1

CDR3nt: TGTGCCAGCACCTCCGGGACAGGGGGGATCTATGGCTACACCTTC
CDR3aa: CASTSGTGGIYGYTF
abundance: -
j_gene: TRBJ1-2
v_gene: TRBV5-6
d_gene: TRBD1

CDR3nt: TGTGCCACCCAGCCCGGGCGGGGGGGCCACAATGAGCAGTTCTTC
CDR3aa: CATQPGRGGHNEQFF
abundance: -
j_gene: TRBJ2-1
v_gene: TRBV7-8
d_gene: TRBD2

CDR3nt: TGCAGTGCTTGGACAGGGCATGGCTACACCTTC
CDR3aa: CSAWTGHGYTF
abundance: -
j_gene: TRBJ1-2
v_gene: TRBV20-1
d_gene: TRBD1

CDR3nt: TGTGCCAGCAGCTTCGCGGCGGGGGGGCGTAAGTTCTTC
CDR3aa: CASSFAAGGRKFF
abundance: -
j_gene: TRBJ2-1
v_gene: TRBV5-5
d_gene: TRBD2

CDR3nt: TGTGCCAGCAGCCAAGATAGTGCTTTGGTGGGACAACACACAGATACGCAGTATTTT
CDR3aa: CASSQDSALVGQHTDTQYF
abundance: -
j_gene: TRBJ2-3
v_gene: TRBV3-1/TRBV3-2
d_gene: -

CDR3nt: TGCGCCAGCAGCACAGACAGAGACTCCTACAATGAGCAGTTCTTC
CDR3aa: CASSTDRDSYNEQFF
abundance: -
j_gene: TRBJ2-1
v_gene: TRBV5-1
d_gene: -

CDR3nt: TGTGCCAGCAGTGTCGGACTAGCGGCCAATGAGCAGTTCTTC
CDR3aa: CASSVGLAANEQFF
abundance: once
j_gene: TRBJ2-1
v_gene: TRBV25-1
d_gene: TRBD2

CDR3nt: TGTGCCTGGAGTGGCAGGACAGGGTTAAATAGCAATCAGCCCCAGCATTTT
CDR3aa: CAWSGRTGLNSNQPQHF
abundance: -
j_gene: TRBJ1-5
v_gene: TRBV30
d_gene: TRBD1

CDR3nt: TGTGCCAGCAGTGGGCTTGGGACAGGAGGCGTACATGGCTACACCTTC
CDR3aa: CASSGLGTGGVHGYTF
abundance: -
j_gene: TRBJ1-2
v_gene: TRBV2
d_gene: TRBD1

CDR3nt: TGTGCCAGCAGCTTAGGGGCAGTTTACAATGAGCAGTTCTTC
CDR3aa: CASSLGAVYNEQFF
abundance: -
j_gene: TRBJ2-1
v_gene: TRBV13
d_gene: -

CDR3nt: TGTGCCTGGAGTATGGACAGAGAGTACGAGCAGTACTTC
CDR3aa: CAWSMDREYEQYF
abundance: -
j_gene: TRBJ2-7
v_gene: TRBV30
d_gene: -

CDR3nt: TGTGCCAGCACCCTCTCGGGGACTAGCGGGGGTTATGAGCAGTTCTTC
CDR3aa: CASTLSGTSGGYEQFF
abundance: -
j_gene: TRBJ2-1
v_gene: TRBV7-2
d_gene: TRBD2

CDR3nt: TGCGCCAGCAGCTTGGGGACTAGCGGTCCCTACGAGCAGTACTTC
CDR3aa: CASSLGTSGPYEQYF
abundance: few
j_gene: TRBJ2-7
v_gene: TRBV5-1
d_gene: TRBD2

CDR3nt: TGTGCCAGCACCTTAGGACAGTACAATCAGCCCCAGCATTTT
CDR3aa: CASTLGQYNQPQHF
abundance: -
j_gene: TRBJ1-5
v_gene: TRBV6-6
d_gene: -